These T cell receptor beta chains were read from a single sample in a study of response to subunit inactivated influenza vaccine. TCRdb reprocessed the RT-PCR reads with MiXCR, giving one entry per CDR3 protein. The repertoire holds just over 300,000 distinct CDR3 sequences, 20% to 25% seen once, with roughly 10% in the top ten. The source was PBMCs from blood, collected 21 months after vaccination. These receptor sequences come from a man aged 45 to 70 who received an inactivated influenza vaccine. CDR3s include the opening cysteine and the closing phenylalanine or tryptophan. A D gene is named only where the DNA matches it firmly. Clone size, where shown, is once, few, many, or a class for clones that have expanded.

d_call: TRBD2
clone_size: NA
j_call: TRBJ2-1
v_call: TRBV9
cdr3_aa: CASSVGPAGNEQFF
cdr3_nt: TGTGCCAGCAGCGTCGGCCCAGCGGGGAATGAGCAGTTCTTC

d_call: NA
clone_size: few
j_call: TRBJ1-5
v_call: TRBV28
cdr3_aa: CASQDPGAVSQPQHF
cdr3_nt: TGTGCCAGCCAGGACCCCGGGGCGGTCAGCCAGCCCCAGCATTTT

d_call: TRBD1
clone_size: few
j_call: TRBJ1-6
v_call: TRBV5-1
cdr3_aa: CASSWTGENSPLHF
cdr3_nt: TGCGCCAGCAGCTGGACAGGGGAGAATTCACCCCTCCACTTT

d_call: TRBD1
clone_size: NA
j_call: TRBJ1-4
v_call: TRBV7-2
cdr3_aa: CASSLDRGGGKLFF
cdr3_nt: TGTGCCAGCAGCTTGGACAGGGGAGGAGGAAAACTGTTTTTT

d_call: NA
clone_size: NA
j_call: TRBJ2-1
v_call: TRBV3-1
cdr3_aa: CASSQATGLSLAAYNEQFF
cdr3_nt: TGTGCCAGCAGCCAAGCAACAGGGCTTTCGCTAGCGGCGTACAATGAGCAGTTCTTC

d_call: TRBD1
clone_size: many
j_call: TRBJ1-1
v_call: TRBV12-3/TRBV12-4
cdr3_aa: CASSFTGGRTEAFF
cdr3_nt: TGTGCCAGCAGTTTTACAGGGGGCCGGACTGAAGCTTTCTTT

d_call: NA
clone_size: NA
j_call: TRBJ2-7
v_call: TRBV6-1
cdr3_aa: CASSRVRSYEQYF
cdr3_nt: TGTGCCAGCAGCCGGGTCCGATCCTACGAGCAGTACTTC

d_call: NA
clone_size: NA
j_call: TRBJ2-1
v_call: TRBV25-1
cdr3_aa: CASSERLEYQFF
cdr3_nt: TGTGCCAGCAGTGAACGACTTGAATACCAGTTCTTC

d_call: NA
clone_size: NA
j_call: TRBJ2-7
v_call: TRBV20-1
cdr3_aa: CSARDGKRYEQYF
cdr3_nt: TGCAGTGCTAGAGATGGGAAGCGCTACGAGCAGTACTTC

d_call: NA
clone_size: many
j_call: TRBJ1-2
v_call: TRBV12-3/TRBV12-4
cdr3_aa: CASSLTGVNYGYTF
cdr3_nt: TGTGCCAGCAGTTTAACAGGAGTGAACTATGGCTACACCTTC

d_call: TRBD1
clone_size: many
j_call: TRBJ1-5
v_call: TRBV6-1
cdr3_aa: CASSVLAGQGTRQPQHF
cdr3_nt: TGTGCCAGCAGTGTTCTAGCGGGACAGGGGACTCGTCAGCCCCAGCATTTT

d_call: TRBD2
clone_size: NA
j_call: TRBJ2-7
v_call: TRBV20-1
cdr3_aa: CSAPSGTYEQYF
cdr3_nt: TGCAGTGCTCCTAGCGGGACCTACGAGCAGTACTTC

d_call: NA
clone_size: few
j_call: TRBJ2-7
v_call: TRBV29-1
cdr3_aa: CSVVAGLDYYEQYF
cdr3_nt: TGCAGCGTTGTGGCAGGGCTTGACTACTACGAGCAGTACTTC

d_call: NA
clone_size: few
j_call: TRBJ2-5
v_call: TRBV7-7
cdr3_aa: CASSLNEIATQYF
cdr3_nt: TGTGCCAGCAGCTTAAACGAGATTGCGACCCAGTACTTC

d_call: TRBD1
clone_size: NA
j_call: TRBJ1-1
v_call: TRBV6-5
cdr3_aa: CASSYSRQGAGNTEAFF
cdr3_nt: TGTGCCAGCAGTTACTCGCGGCAGGGGGCGGGGAACACTGAAGCTTTCTTT

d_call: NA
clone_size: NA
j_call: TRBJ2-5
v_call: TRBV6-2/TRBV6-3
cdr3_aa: CASSYSRPGGQETQYF
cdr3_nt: TGTGCCAGCAGTTACTCGAGGCCTGGGGGACAAGAGACCCAGTACTTC

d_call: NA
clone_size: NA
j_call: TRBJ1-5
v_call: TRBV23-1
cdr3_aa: CASRLQNQPQHF
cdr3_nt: TGCGCCAGCAGGCTACAGAATCAGCCCCAGCATTTT

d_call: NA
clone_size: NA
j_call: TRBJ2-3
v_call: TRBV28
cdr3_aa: CASSTGRSTDTQYF
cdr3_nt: TGTGCCAGCAGTACCGGACGGAGCACAGATACGCAGTATTTT

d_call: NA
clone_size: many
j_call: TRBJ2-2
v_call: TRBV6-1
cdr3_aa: CASIEAGLTGELFF
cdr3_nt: TGTGCCAGCATAGAGGCTGGTCTCACCGGGGAGCTGTTTTTT

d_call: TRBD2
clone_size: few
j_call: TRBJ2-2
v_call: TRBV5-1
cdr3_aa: CASSLNFGIAGGSAGELFF
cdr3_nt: TGCGCCAGCAGCTTGAACTTCGGGATAGCGGGAGGGTCGGCCGGGGAGCTGTTTTTT

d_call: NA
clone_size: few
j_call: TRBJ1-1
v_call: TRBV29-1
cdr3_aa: CSVVLRMNTEAFF
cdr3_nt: TGCAGCGTTGTTCTAAGGATGAACACTGAAGCTTTCTTT

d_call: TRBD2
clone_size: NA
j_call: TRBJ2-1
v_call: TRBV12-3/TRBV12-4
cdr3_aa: CASSRNRALLREYYNEQFF
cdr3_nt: TGTGCCAGCAGTCGAAATCGGGCCCTTTTGCGGGAGTACTACAATGAGCAGTTCTTC

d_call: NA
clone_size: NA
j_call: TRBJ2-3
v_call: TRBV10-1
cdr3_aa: CASSELAPTDTQYF
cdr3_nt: TGCGCCAGCAGTGAACTAGCCCCCACAGATACGCAGTATTTT

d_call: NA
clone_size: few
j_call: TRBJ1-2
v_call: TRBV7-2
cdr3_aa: CASSLGNALNYGYTF
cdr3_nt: TGTGCCAGCAGCTTGGGAAACGCTCTAAACTATGGCTACACCTTC

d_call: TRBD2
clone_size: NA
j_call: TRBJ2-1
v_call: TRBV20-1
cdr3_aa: CSARVLAGGNEQFF
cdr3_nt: TGCAGTGCTAGAGTTCTAGCGGGAGGAAATGAGCAGTTCTTC

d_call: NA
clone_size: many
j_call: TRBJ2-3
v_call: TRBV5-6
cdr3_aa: CASSLGVADTQYF
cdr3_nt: TGTGCCAGCAGCCTTGGTGTCGCAGATACGCAGTATTTT

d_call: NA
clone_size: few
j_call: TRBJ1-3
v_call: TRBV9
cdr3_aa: CASSVVGTGNTIYF
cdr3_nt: TGTGCCAGCAGCGTAGTTGGGACTGGAAACACCATATATTTT

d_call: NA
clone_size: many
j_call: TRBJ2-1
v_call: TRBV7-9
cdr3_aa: CASSLPTLSSYNEQFF
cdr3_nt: TGTGCCAGCAGCTTGCCCACGCTGAGCTCCTACAATGAGCAGTTCTTC

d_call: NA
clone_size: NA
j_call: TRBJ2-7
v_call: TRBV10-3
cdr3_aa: CAISESRRDGVEQYF
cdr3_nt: TGTGCCATCAGTGAGTCAAGGAGGGACGGGGTCGAGCAGTACTTC

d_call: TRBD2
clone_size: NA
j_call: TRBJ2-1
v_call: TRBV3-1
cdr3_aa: CASSQDLVSGGHYNEQFF
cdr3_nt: TGTGCCAGCAGCCAAGATCTCGTTAGCGGGGGGCACTACAATGAGCAGTTCTTC

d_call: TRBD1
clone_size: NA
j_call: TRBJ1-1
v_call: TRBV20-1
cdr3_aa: CSASPKDRGGTEAFF
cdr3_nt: TGCAGTGCTTCGCCCAAGGACAGGGGGGGCACTGAAGCTTTCTTT

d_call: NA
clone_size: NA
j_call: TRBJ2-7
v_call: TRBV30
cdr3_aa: CAWRGRTRDEQYF
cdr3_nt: TGTGCCTGGAGGGGCAGGACCAGGGACGAGCAGTACTTC

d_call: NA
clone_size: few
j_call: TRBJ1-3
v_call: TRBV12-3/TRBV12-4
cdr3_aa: CASSPSQAGRGNTIYF
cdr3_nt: TGTGCCAGCAGTCCCAGTCAAGCGGGCCGGGGAAACACCATATATTTT

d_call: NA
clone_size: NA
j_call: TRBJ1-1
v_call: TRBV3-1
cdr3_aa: CASSHRQAFFFF
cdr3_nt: TGTGCCAGCAGCCATCGACAGGCATTTTTTTTCTTT

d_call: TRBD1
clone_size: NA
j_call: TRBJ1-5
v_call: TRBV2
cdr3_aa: CASSGDSTYLGQPQHF
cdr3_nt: TGTGCCAGCAGCGGGGACAGCACATACTTGGGCCAGCCCCAGCATTTT

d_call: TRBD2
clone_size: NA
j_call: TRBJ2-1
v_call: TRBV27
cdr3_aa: CASSSRTSGNEQFF
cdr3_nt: TGTGCCAGCAGTTCCAGGACTAGCGGAAATGAGCAGTTCTTC

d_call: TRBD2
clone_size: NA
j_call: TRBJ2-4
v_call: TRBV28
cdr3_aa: CASSWDYLAKNIQYF
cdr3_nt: TGTGCCAGCAGCTGGGACTACCTAGCCAAAAACATTCAGTACTTC

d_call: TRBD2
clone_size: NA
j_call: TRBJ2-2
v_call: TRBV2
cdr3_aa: CASSDRLAGAGELFF
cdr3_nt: TGTGCCAGCAGTGATCGGCTAGCGGGAGCCGGGGAGCTGTTTTTT

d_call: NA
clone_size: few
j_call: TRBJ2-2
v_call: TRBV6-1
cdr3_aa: CASSPRALAPTGELFF
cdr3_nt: TGTGCCAGCAGTCCCCGGGCCCTAGCCCCCACCGGGGAGCTGTTTTTT

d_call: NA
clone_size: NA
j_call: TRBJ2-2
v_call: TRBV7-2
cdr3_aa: CASRPDYGKLFF
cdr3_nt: TGTGCCAGCAGACCGGACTACGGGAAGCTGTTTTTT

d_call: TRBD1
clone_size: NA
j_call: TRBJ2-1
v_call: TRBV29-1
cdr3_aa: CSVRTGASYNEQFF
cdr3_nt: TGCAGCGTGAGGACAGGGGCCTCCTACAATGAGCAGTTCTTC

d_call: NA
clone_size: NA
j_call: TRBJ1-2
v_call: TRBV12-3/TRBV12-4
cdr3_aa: CASSMRRGWANYGYTF
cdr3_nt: TGTGCCAGCAGCATGCGGAGGGGTTGGGCTAACTATGGCTACACCTTC

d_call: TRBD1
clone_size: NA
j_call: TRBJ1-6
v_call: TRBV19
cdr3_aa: CASKQGINLEGSPLHF
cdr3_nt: TGTGCCAGTAAACAGGGGATCAACCTTGAAGGTTCACCCCTCCACTTT

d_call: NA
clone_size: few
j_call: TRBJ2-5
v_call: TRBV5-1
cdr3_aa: CASSLVGGYQETQYF
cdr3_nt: TGCGCCAGCAGCTTGGTAGGGGGGTACCAAGAGACCCAGTACTTC

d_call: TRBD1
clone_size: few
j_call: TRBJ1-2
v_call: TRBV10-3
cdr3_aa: CAISNDRARYGYTF
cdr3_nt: TGTGCCATCAGTAACGACAGGGCTCGTTATGGCTACACCTTC

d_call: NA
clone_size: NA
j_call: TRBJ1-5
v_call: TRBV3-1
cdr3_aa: CASSQVGNQPQHF
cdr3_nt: TGTGCCAGCAGCCAAGTGGGAAATCAGCCCCAGCATTTT

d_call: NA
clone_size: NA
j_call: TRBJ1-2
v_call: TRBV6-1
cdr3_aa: CASTIRTENYGYTF
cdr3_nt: TGTGCCAGCACCATACGGACAGAAAACTATGGCTACACCTTC

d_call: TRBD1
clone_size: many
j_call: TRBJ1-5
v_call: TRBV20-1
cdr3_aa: CSARDLGQAIQPQHF
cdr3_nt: TGCAGTGCTAGAGATCTGGGACAGGCGATCCAGCCCCAGCATTTT

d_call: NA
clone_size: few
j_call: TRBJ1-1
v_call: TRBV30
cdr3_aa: CAWSVQQNTEAFF
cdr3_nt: TGTGCCTGGAGTGTCCAGCAGAACACTGAAGCTTTCTTT

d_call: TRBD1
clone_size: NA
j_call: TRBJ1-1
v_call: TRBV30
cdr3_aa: CACPGQGEGTEAFF
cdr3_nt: TGTGCCTGTCCAGGACAGGGAGAGGGGACTGAAGCTTTCTTT

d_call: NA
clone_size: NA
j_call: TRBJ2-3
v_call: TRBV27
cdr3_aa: CASTPSGGSDTQYF
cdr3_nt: TGTGCCAGCACGCCCAGCGGAGGCTCCGATACGCAGTATTTT

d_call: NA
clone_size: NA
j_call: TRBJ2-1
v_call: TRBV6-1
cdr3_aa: CASRGRQVYNEQFF
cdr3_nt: TGTGCCAGCAGGGGCCGACAGGTCTACAATGAGCAGTTCTTC

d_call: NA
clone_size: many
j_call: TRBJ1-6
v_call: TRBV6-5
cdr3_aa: CASSYSGDRSPLHF
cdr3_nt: TGTGCCAGCAGTTACTCCGGGGACCGGTCACCCCTCCACTTT

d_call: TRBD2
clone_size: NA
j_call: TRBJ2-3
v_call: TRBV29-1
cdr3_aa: CSVRTSENTQYF
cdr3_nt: TGCAGCGTTCGGACTAGCGAAAATACGCAGTATTTT

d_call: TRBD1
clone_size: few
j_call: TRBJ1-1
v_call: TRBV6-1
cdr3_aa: CASSRESHRGYAFF
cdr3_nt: TGTGCCAGCAGTCGAGAGAGCCACAGGGGGTACGCTTTCTTT

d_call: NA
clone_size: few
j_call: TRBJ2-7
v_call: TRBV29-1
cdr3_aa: CSVDYRASSYEQYF
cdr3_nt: TGCAGCGTTGACTACAGGGCGAGCTCCTACGAGCAGTACTTC

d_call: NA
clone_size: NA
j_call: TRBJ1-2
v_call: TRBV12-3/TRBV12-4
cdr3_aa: CASSLHSYGYTF
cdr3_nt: TGTGCCAGCAGTTTACACAGCTATGGCTACACCTTC

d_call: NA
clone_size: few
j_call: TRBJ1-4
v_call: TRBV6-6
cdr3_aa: CASSLLREKLFF
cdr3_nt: TGTGCCAGCAGCCTGCTCCGCGAAAAACTGTTTTTT

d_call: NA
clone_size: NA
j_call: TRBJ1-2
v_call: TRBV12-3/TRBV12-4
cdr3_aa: CASSWRRAGYTF
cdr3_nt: TGTGCCAGCAGTTGGAGGCGGGCTGGCTACACCTTC